This is a list of T cell receptor beta chains from one sample in a study of blood T cell repertoires in COVID-19. Data came from immunoSEQ multiplex PCR; TCRdb stores just in-frame clones and leaves some out. The sample carries 30,000 to 40,000 clones, 85% to 90% recorded once. Sequences were obtained from peripheral blood. All receptors come from a woman in her sixties with active COVID-19. CDR3s include the opening cysteine and the closing phenylalanine or tryptophan. D genes are given only for firm matches.

D gene | J gene | CDR3 length | V gene | CDR3 protein
. | TRBJ1-6 | 18 | TRBV7-8 | CASSALGAARPQNSPLHF
. | TRBJ1-3 | 15 | TRBV19 | CASRTTAASGNTIYF
TRBD1 | TRBJ2-7 | 18 | TRBV5-1 | CASSFGGPPGQGFDEQYF
TRBD1 | TRBJ2-4 | 16 | TRBV2 | CASSAQGRLAKNIQYF
TRBD1 | TRBJ2-7 | 13 | TRBV28 | CASSLQGASEQYF
TRBD2 | TRBJ2-7 | 16 | TRBV4-1 | CASSQDLTPSGSMQYF
TRBD1 | TRBJ1-2 | 13 | TRBV2 | CASSVEGADGYTF
. | TRBJ1-4 | 13 | TRBV6-5 | CASSQELGEKLFF
. | TRBJ2-1 | 15 | TRBV11-1 | CASSPRKGPPNEQFF
. | TRBJ1-1 | 13 | TRBV5-6 | CASSLDRDTEAFF
. | TRBJ2-7 | 13 | TRBV6-6 | CASSYRESYEQYF
. | TRBJ1-2 | 14 | TRBV19 | CASSKLDRIYGYTF
. | TRBJ2-4 | 16 | TRBV18 | CASSRNSPRSENIQYF
TRBD1 | TRBJ2-2 | 16 | TRBV3-1/TRBV3-2 | CASSFRTGGGTGELFF
. | TRBJ2-7 | 12 | TRBV11-2 | CASSPRGYEQYF
TRBD2 | TRBJ2-1 | 17 | TRBV27 | CASSPPRGGTSGNEQFF
. | TRBJ1-6 | 13 | TRBV11-2 | CASSLDIQSPLHF
. | TRBJ1-1 | 14 | TRBV11-2 | CASSFGSRGTEAFF
TRBD1 | TRBJ1-1 | 19 | TRBV9 | CASSVILSRGLCKNTEAFF
TRBD1 | TRBJ2-7 | 15 | TRBV9 | CASSNYGDSSYEQYF
. | TRBJ2-3 | 17 | TRBV3-1/TRBV3-2 | CASSQDYVTGPTDTQYF
. | TRBJ2-1 | 14 | TRBV18 | CASSPLAYYNEQFF
. | TRBJ2-2 | 12 | TRBV5-4 | CASTGDTGELFF
. | TRBJ1-6 | 16 | TRBV5-1 | CASSRGLGEGNSPLHF
TRBD2 | TRBJ2-1 | 14 | TRBV29-1 | CSATTTSGSGEQFF
TRBD2 | TRBJ2-3 | 15 | TRBV28 | CASSLAGANTDTQYF
. | TRBJ2-1 | 12 | TRBV5-1 | CASSSGYLEQFF
TRBD2 | TRBJ2-1 | 14 | TRBV7-8 | CASSSLAGGPDQFF
TRBD2 | TRBJ2-7 | 16 | TRBV11-2 | CASSLVGGRFSYEQYF
TRBD2 | TRBJ2-4 | 17 | TRBV20-1 | CSASTGTSGGSWNIQYF
. | TRBJ1-1 | 13 | TRBV6-1 | CASSERQYTEAFF
TRBD1 | TRBJ2-7 | 15 | TRBV2 | CASSSTGGAGYEQYF
TRBD1 | TRBJ2-2 | 16 | TRBV7-9 | CASSRSGGAGTGELFF
. | TRBJ2-5 | 14 | TRBV7-2 | CASSKQARAETQYF
TRBD1 | TRBJ1-2 | 15 | TRBV28 | CASSLYRGWYYGYTF
TRBD1 | TRBJ1-2 | 13 | TRBV6-5 | CASRGQAIYGYTF
TRBD1 | TRBJ1-2 | 15 | TRBV15 | CATSRSDRANYGYTF
TRBD2 | TRBJ2-1 | 17 | TRBV11-3 | CASSPRKPSGVDNEQFF
. | TRBJ2-7 | 12 | TRBV28 | CATEDSTYEQYF
. | TRBJ2-5 | 15 | TRBV18 | CASSYFSDSQETQYF
TRBD1 | TRBJ1-6 | 19 | TRBV19 | CASSESGTGTLVGYSPLHF
TRBD2 | TRBJ2-1 | 15 | TRBV7-9 | CASSSLAGVQNEQFF
. | TRBJ1-1 | 10 | TRBV6-5 | CASIYTEAFF
TRBD1 | TRBJ1-4 | 15 | TRBV5-1 | CASSSPDRDRGKLFF
TRBD1 | TRBJ1-1 | 14 | TRBV5-1 | CASRNRQGDTEAFF
TRBD1 | TRBJ2-5 | 15 | TRBV6-5 | CASSRTGRVQETQYF
. | TRBJ1-3 | 16 | TRBV19 | CASSQADRPSGNTIYF